This T cell receptor beta chain was documented in a study of T cells in Graves' hyperthyroidism and ophthalmopathy (dated by TCRdb to about 2019). In the study overall: Peripheral blood samples were taken at initial diagnosis, before any treatment was given. The paper reports TCR Vbeta CDR3 sequencing of some 140 peripheral blood samples: around 41 ophthalmopathy, over 70 hyperthyroidism and about 17 progressor patients. The roughly 94 discovery patients were randomly divided into training and test sets at a 7:3 ratio. An independent validation cohort of under 20 hyperthyroidism patients and 15 or so patients who later progressed to ophthalmopathy tested prospective prediction of ophthalmopathy. In addition, the study compared T-cell repertoires in thyroid tissue and in blood from several Graves' hyperthyroidism patients. To identify distinguishing TCR V-J signatures, a discovery cohort of 95 to 100 patients was used, comprising 43 with Graves' ophthalmopathy and around 60 with stable Graves' hyperthyroidism. After blood sampling, hyperthyroidism patients were treated with methimazole at a starting dose of 30 mg daily, and ophthalmopathy patients were treated with high-dose intravenous methylprednisolone.

Comments on this clonotype: The clone's antigen remains unknown. No much larger clonotype is one base removed from it; base qualities were not supplied.

V is cut back by 3 bases and J by 2 bases, with 3 bases in the junction unmatched. In the germline V gene, CDR1 corresponds to SGHDT and CDR2 to YYEEEE. Its CDR3 holds 15 amino acids, cysteine through phenylalanine. CDR3 DNA only is kept here, 45 bases in frame from base 1. Overall results and qualifications from the work: Most expanded thyroid clonotypes (frequency above 0.001) were also detected in blood, suggesting blood repertoires may reflect thyroid immune responses. Sample size was not statistically predetermined, and investigators were not blinded to group allocation. Ophthalmopathy was separated from stable hyperthyroidism by a 13 V-J signature model, with approximately 85% sensitivity and approximately 81% specificity obtained in cross-validation and 80%/75% obtained in testing. During validation, the model predicted progression to ophthalmopathy a median of about 6.5 months ahead of onset, with around 71% sensitivity and about 75% specificity.

Ophthalmopathy patients had moderately to severely active disease, with a Clinical Activity Score of 3 or more, a NOSPECS grade of 4 or more, and a disease duration of less than 3 months. Patients with uncontrolled infections, other autoimmune diseases, pregnancy or lactation were excluded. Clinical symptoms, serum thyroxine and TRAb, thyroid ultrasound, and orbital computed tomography formed the basis for the diagnoses. PBMCs were isolated from 7.5 to 10 ml of fresh peripheral blood by Ficoll-Paque density gradient centrifugation. Total RNA was extracted with Trizol reagent, and quality was checked on an Agilent 2100 Bioanalyzer. TCR beta CDR3 regions were amplified from RNA transcripts. The TCR CDR3 was subjected to a first round of RT-PCR using the HTBI primer set and the Qiagen OneStep RT-PCR kit. Libraries were constructed in a second round of multiplex PCR, after which size selection and purification were carried out. Libraries were sequenced paired-end with 100 bp reads on an Illumina HiSeq2000. For the original study's pipeline: SOAPnuke was used to process the raw data, with reads discarded if the reads contained adapters or uncalled bases, had a mean Phred below 15, or lacked an exact constant-primer or identifier match. COPE v1.2.5 was used to merge high-quality paired reads, and clonotypes were defined as unique nucleotide sequences. Clonotypes were aligned to IMGT TRBV, TRBD and TRBJ reference segments using MiTCR v1.1. The analysis included only V-J combinations with a frequency above 0.0001, which together covered approximately 99% of the repertoires. A TCS score was defined as the ratio between F50 (clonal expansion) and ExV (chaos), using BLOSUM62-based TCRdist between CDR3 peptides within each V-J. Welch's t-statistics and random forest reduced 500 to 650 V-J features to under 15, which were used in a naive Bayes classifier (R e1071). Through fastp at Q25 and MiXCR, TCRdb rebuilt clones from the public reads, retaining in-frame beta chains. Rows are combined by CDR3 protein, so each entry shows the most common genes and DNA. TCRdb, not the original authors, processed these V and J calls. The sample data list about half a million distinct CDR3 sequences, and approximately 24% of these were observed just once. 11% of the sample is in the top ten clones.

The chain is made from TRBV5-6 and TRBJ2-5, with 11 junctional bases fitting TRBD2. The sample comprised blood. This sequence originates from a young woman with Graves' ophthalmopathy. The CDR3 reads as follows: CASSSLAGDQETQYF. The nucleotide sequence is TGTGCCAGCAGCTCACTAGCGGGGGATCAAGAGACCCAGTACTTC.